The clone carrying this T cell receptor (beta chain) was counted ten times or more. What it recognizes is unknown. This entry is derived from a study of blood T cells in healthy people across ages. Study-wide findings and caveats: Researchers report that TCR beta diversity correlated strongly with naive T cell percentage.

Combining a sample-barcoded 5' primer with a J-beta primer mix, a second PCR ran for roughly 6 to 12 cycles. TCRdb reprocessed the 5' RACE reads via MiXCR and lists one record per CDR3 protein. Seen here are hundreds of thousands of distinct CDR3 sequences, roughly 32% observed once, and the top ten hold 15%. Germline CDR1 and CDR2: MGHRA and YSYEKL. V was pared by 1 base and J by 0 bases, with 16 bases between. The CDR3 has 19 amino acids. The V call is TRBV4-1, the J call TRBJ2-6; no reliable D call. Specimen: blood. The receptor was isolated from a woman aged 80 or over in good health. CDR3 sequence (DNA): TGCGCCAGCAGCCAAGTCTTTTCTAAGATGGGCTCTGGGGCCAACGTCCTGACTTTC. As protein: CASSQVFSKMGSGANVLTF.